This TCR beta chain originates from a study of shared clonotypes between healthy human individuals. Study details: The study used three CD4 naive, three CD4 memory, two CD8 naive and one CD8 memory plate per donor. Study conclusions and caveats: In a handful of donors, about 5% of naive CD4 clonotypes appeared in common. What limited the represented genetic and exposure-history diversity was the small number of donors. Generally, estimated richness proved larger in naive subsets than it did in memory subsets.

The V end was cut by 4 bases, the J end by 0 bases, with 18 bases between. This CDR3 has 17 residues. Germline V gene data show CDR1 as SGHDN and CDR2 as FVKESK. Remarks on this clone: Its matching antigen is unknown.

Using immunoSEQ multiplex PCR, the repertoire was profiled, and TCRdb retains in-frame clones only, with some absent. The sample carries about 2.4 million clones, 80% to 95% recorded once. The receptor was derived from a man between 18 and 29 years old in good health. Some clones in this sample may be carry-over from other donors' samples. Sequenced sample: naive CD4+ T cells from PBMCs. Subset defined: CD45RA+ positively selected. This chain uses TRBV14 with TRBJ1-1, with D perhaps matching TRBD1 (5 bases). The CDR3 reads CASSPEPLGVMNTEAFF. The CDR3 DNA sequence: TGTGCCAGCAGCCCCGAACCTTTAGGGGTCATGAACACTGAAGCTTTCTTT.